This entry lists 9 T cell receptor beta chains sequenced from one sample in a study of human T cells and chemical hapten exposure. This sample's time point: healthy volunteer bleed at 2 weeks. Whole blood that had not been fractionated was the source of extracted total RNA. TCRdb reanalysed the RACE reads using MiXCR and keeps one entry per CDR3 protein. The table includes about 130,000 distinct CDR3 sequences, about 9.4% detected once. Sequencing was carried out using whole blood. The origin of the receptors is a male donor in good health. Some clones in this sample may be carry-over from other donors' samples.

This clonotype was recorded many times. The J gene is TRBJ2-5, the V gene TRBV20-1; no clear D gene. The CDR3 contains 10 residues. CDR1 DFQATT and CDR2 SNEGSKA come from the germline V gene (reference sequence). Trimming shortened V by 6 bases and J by 1 base, and 3 bases separated the two germline ends. The CDR3 sequence: CSAAQETQYF. CDR3 bases: TGCAGTGCGGCCCAAGAGACCCAGTACTTC.

This clonotype was seen many times. The chain couples TRBV6-2 or TRBV6-3 to TRBJ2-1, with D possibly being TRBD2 (6 bases). The V gene lost 0 bases and the J gene lost 4 bases, with 16 bases spanning the gap. The CDR3 loop spans 17 amino acids. Germline V gives CDR1 MNHEY, CDR2 SVGEGT. The CDR3 region has the DNA TGTGCCAGCAGTTACTCTCCCGTCGGCGGGGTGTACAATGAGCAGTTCTTC. This codes for CASSYSPVGGVYNEQFF.

The chain recombines TRBV6-5 with TRBJ2-7; no definite D call. Germline V gene lookup returns CDR1 MNHEY and CDR2 SVGAGI. V was pared by 2 bases and J by 1 base, with 12 bases between. The CDR3 consists of 15 residues. CDR3 bases: TGTGCCAGCAGTTACGAGGAAGGTCCTTCCTACGAGCAGTACTTC. It yields the protein CASSYEEGPSYEQYF.

This clonotype was detected only a few times. CDR3 sequence (DNA): TGTGCCAGCAGCCTCCTAGGGGCAGGGCCAGCGGAGACCCAGTACTTC. As protein: CASSLLGAGPAETQYF. V is TRBV7-9 and J is TRBJ2-5; TRBD1 might be the D (5 bases). Deletions cut 5 bases from V and 5 bases from J, with 21 bases between. CDR1 is SEHNR, CDR2 FQNEAQ, per germline (reference sequence). The length of the CDR3 is 16 residues.

This clonotype was counted a few times. This chain connects TRBV20-1 to TRBJ2-1; 8 positions agree with TRBD2. The CDR3 spans 14 residues. Germline V CDR1 and CDR2: DFQATT, SNEGSKA (reference sequence). Trimming at V came to 6 bases and at J to 6 bases, leaving 10 bases not matched to a gene. CDR3 bases: TGCAGTGCGCGCGATAGCGGGGCTACCAATGAGCAGTTCTTC. It translates to CSARDSGATNEQFF.

This clonotype was found many times. The chain combines TRBV29-1 with TRBJ2-4; D remains unclear. Germline V gives CDR1 SQVTM, CDR2 ANQGSEA. V was cut by 0 bases and J by 0 bases, with 6 bases left in between. CDR3 length: 14 residues. The CDR3 reads CSVEEGIAKNIQYF. The CDR3 nucleotides read TGCAGCGTTGAAGAAGGGATAGCCAAAAACATTCAGTACTTC.

The chain links TRBV2 to TRBJ2-5; 7 bases align to TRBD1. V lost 3 bases to trimming and J lost 5 bases; unmatched junction nucleotides: 6. This CDR3 has 14 amino acids. The germline gives CDR1 SNHLY, CDR2 FYNNEI. CDR3 coding DNA: TGTGCCAGCAGTGAGTACAGGGGTCATGAGACCCAGTACTTC. Encoded protein: CASSEYRGHETQYF.

This clonotype appeared a few times. The chain recombines TRBV7-9 with TRBJ2-5; D ambiguous. V lost 4 bases, J lost 5 bases, and 11 bases lay in between. CDR1 and CDR2 (germline): SEHNR, FQNEAQ (reference sequence). The CDR3 has 13 residues. DNA for the CDR3: TGTGCCAGCAGCTCGACCCCTCAGGAGACCCAGTACTTC. It is translated as CASSSTPQETQYF.

This clonotype was recorded many times. This chain joins TRBV3-1 and TRBJ2-6, with D unresolved. The CDR3 loop spans 18 amino acids. Germline CDR1 and CDR2: LGHDT and YNNKEL (reference sequence). V was shortened by 2 bases and J by 0 bases, with 14 bases between the two germline ends. The CDR3 sequence: CASSQSWQSNSGANVLTF. In nucleotides, the CDR3 is TGTGCCAGCAGCCAATCCTGGCAGTCCAACTCTGGGGCCAACGTCCTGACTTTC.